The 13 T cell receptor beta chains below all came from one sample that was sequenced in a study of blood T cell repertoires in COVID-19. Profiled with immunoSEQ multiplex PCR; TCRdb holds only in-frame clones, not every one. This table holds 90,000 or so clones, about 87% found once. The sample taken for sequencing was peripheral blood. The receptor set was obtained from a human donor in a cohort sampled during active COVID-19.

V usage is TRBV10-2 and J usage is TRBJ2-2; D is possibly TRBD2 (5 bases). Trimming took 8 bases from V and 2 from J, leaving 9 bases between them. This CDR3 is 13 amino acids long. Germline assignment: CDR1 WSHSY and CDR2 SAAADI. CDR3 in amino acids: CASAGINTGELFF. CDR3 DNA: TGCGCCAGCGCCGGGATTAACACCGGGGAGCTGTTTTTT.

This clone was detected once. The gene calls are TRBV14 and TRBJ2-1; 11 bases are shared with TRBD2. CDR3 length equals 17 residues. V lost 1 base, J lost 6 bases, and 8 bases stayed unmatched. Germline CDR1 and CDR2: SGHDN and FVKESK. This CDR3 reads CASSQANLAGGTNEQFF. The DNA of the CDR3 is TGTGCCAGCAGCCAAGCAAATCTAGCGGGGGGTACCAATGAGCAGTTCTTC.

The chain is built from TRBV3-1 (or the pseudogene TRBV3-2) and TRBJ2-7, with D maybe TRBD1 (5 bases). The CDR3 has 16 residues. Germline V lookup: CDR1 LGHDT, CDR2 YNNKEL (reference sequence). V lost 5 bases and J lost 3, with 20 bases in between. CDR3 in DNA: TGTGCCAGCAGCGCCCGGGCCCAAGGGGTACGCTACGAGCAGTACTTC. This encodes CASSARAQGVRYEQYF.

The J gene is TRBJ1-6, the V gene TRBV4-3, with 9 bases lining up with TRBD1. Germline CDR1 and CDR2: LGHNA and YSLEER. Germline trimming cut 4 bases from V and 10 bases from J; bases unmatched to any gene: 8. The CDR3 sequence is 15 residues long. CDR3 amino acids: CASSPRTGASSPLHF. CDR3 nucleotide sequence: TGCGCCAGCAGCCCTAGGACAGGGGCTAGCTCACCCCTCCACTTT.

The chain combines TRBV5-4 with TRBJ2-5, with 10 bases that match TRBD2. Germline V lookup: CDR1 SGHNT, CDR2 YYREEE (reference sequence). Trimming took 4 bases from V and 3 from J; bases not matched to a gene: 3. This CDR3 comprises 14 residues. The CDR3 region is CASSPGLAEETQYF. DNA for the CDR3: TGTGCCAGCAGCCCAGGACTAGCGGAAGAGACCCAGTACTTC.

V is TRBV7-8 and J is TRBJ2-5; D gene uncertain. V was pared by 5 bases and J by 3 bases, with 4 bases between. The CDR3 contains 11 residues. CDR1 is SGHVS, CDR2 FQNEAQ, per germline. The CDR3 DNA follows: TGTGCCAGCAGCCCAAAAGAGACCCAGTACTTC. Its translation is CASSPKETQYF.

The chain uses TRBV7-9 and TRBJ1-4; no clear D. The CDR3 runs 14 residues. Trimming shortened V by 4 bases and J by 7 bases, and 13 bases separated the two germline ends. The V gene's germline CDR1 is SEHNR and CDR2 FQNEAQ (reference sequence). The CDR3 DNA sequence: TGTGCCAGCAGCTCTACGGTCGGAGGTGAAAAACTGTTTTTT. Amino acid sequence: CASSSTVGGEKLFF.

The CDR3 spells CASSLAGYGYTF. CDR3 DNA sequence: TGTGCCAGCAGCTTGGCGGGTTATGGCTACACCTTC. The rearrangement links TRBV5-8 to TRBJ1-2, with unresolved D. The CDR3 length is 12 residues. From germline, CDR1 is SGHTS and CDR2 YDEGEE. V gave up 0 bases and J gave up 5 bases, with 5 bases separating them.

This CDR3 reads CASSPMAPGTGAYNEQFF. The CDR3 region has the DNA TGTGCCAGCAGCCCGATGGCCCCCGGGACAGGGGCCTACAATGAGCAGTTCTTC. The chain is built from TRBV4-2 and TRBJ2-1; 10 positions match TRBD1. The CDR3 sequence is 18 residues long. Germline CDR1 reads LGHNA; CDR2 reads YNFKEQ. V lost 4 bases to trimming and J lost 2 bases; unmatched junction nucleotides: 11.

This rearrangement joins TRBV9 to TRBJ1-1, with D possibly TRBD1 on 5 matching bases. The germline V and J ends were trimmed by 4 bases and 8 bases, with 15 bases remaining between them. The CDR3 is made up of 13 amino acids. The germline V gene encodes CDR1 SGDLS and CDR2 YYNGEE. CDR3 sequence (DNA): TGTGCCAGCAGCCCCGGGGGTAGGGCAGAAGCTTTCTTT. It specifies CASSPGGRAEAFF.

The chain couples TRBV6-2 or TRBV6-3 to TRBJ2-2; D not resolved. The CDR3 is 13 amino acids. CDR1 and CDR2 (germline): MNHEY, SVGEGT. Trimming pared 6 bases from V and 5 bases from J, leaving 10 bases between. As DNA, the CDR3 is TGTGCCAGCAGCTCCCCCGAGACCGGGGAGCTGTTTTTT. It yields the protein CASSSPETGELFF.

This clone was observed a few times. This chain joins TRBV7-2 and TRBJ1-3; D perhaps matches TRBD1 (6 bases). Germline values: CDR1 SGHTA, CDR2 FQGNSA. The V and J ends lost 5 bases and 0 bases respectively, with 14 bases between them. The CDR3 consists of 16 residues. CDR3 nucleotide sequence: TGTGCCAGCAGCGAGGGACAAATCCGCTCTGGAAACACCATATATTTT. It codes for CASSEGQIRSGNTIYF.

The rearrangement links TRBV3-1 (or the pseudogene TRBV3-2) to TRBJ1-2; 7 bases align to TRBD1. The CDR3 runs 17 residues. CDR1 is LGHDT and CDR2 is YNNKEL in the germline V gene (reference sequence). Trimming took 1 base from V and 8 from J; bases not matched to a gene: 16. The CDR3 bases are TGTGCCAGCAGCCAAGGGCTCTCCCCGACAGGGCCGCACGGCTACACCTTC. This gives the protein CASSQGLSPTGPHGYTF.